This TCR beta chain derives from a study of lymphopenia after photon versus proton radiotherapy (dated by TCRdb to about 2019). Study-wide context: Photon and proton radiation therapy were compared by the study for their immunological effects in patients with gastrointestinal tumors who developed high-grade lymphopenia. The 20 or so patients in the cohort had gastrointestinal tumors, were treated with either photon or proton therapy, and subsequently developed lymphopenia. The goal of the study was to describe how the two radiation modalities differ in their effects on the immune system.

From the cysteine up to the phenylalanine, the CDR3 has a length of 14 residues. Solely the CDR3 DNA is kept, with 42 bases framed from the first base. In the germline V gene, CDR1 corresponds to SQVTM and CDR2 to ANQGSEA. V sheds 5 bases and J sheds 4 bases, leaving 17 bases between their ends. To prepare the library, the immunoSEQ multiplex PCR assay was applied. T cell repertoires were profiled with deep sequencing of rearranged TCR beta loci together with multiparametric flow cytometry. Drawn from immuneACCESS, this table holds only the in-frame rearrangements with V and J called that TCRdb kept. Clones are partly lost; checked studies trace under half to an unresolved V gene and leave the rest unexplained. This sample is represented by 65,000 to 90,000 clones; around 90% of them were singletons. The ten biggest clones cover about 2.2% of the sample. The study at large found these results: The survival association was assessed only in patients who died, and better survival with proton therapy was presented by the authors as a possibility rather than a demonstrated result. After the lymphocyte count nadir, photon-treated repertoires showed oligoclonal expansion, especially of CD8+ Temra cells, which drove the drop in diversity. Across the cohort, among patients who died, a greater drop in TCR diversity after the nadir was inversely correlated with overall survival time. Proton-treated patients stayed relatively stable during treatment, while photon-treated patients lost naive T cells and TCR diversity and gained effector/memory populations.

This clone appeared a single time. Its antigen remains unidentified. Per-base quality was not reported, and no clone a single base away is much larger than it. The material sequenced was peripheral blood, taken from a patient treated with photon-based radiotherapy. The chain was built from TRBV29-1 and TRBJ1-1; matching of 6 bases hints at TRBD1 as the D gene. This receptor was identified in a woman in her thirties or forties with cholangiocarcinoma. The CDR3 is CSVNQQGGLTEAFF. The nucleotides are TGCAGCGTTAACCAACAGGGCGGCCTCACTGAAGCTTTCTTT.